This T cell receptor (beta chain) was documented in a study of early T cells in non-severe SARS-CoV-2 infection. Study context: RNA in bulk from unsorted whole blood was sequenced, and chains were unpaired. Study findings and constraints: There was a bias toward anti-spike CD8 responses in VDJdb matching, which missed private and CD4 specificities.

Unique molecular identifiers were attached to individual cDNA molecules. TCRdb called the 5' RACE reads again in MiXCR, with one record for every CDR3 protein. The data show more than 60,000 distinct CDR3 sequences, with about 12% seen just once and roughly 8% held by the top ten. J gave up 0 bases and V 3 bases, and 14 bases lay outside the gene matches. This CDR3 comprises 20 residues. Germline V gene sequence: CDR1 ENHRY, CDR2 SYGVKD. This clonotype was counted at least ten times. Its specificity is not known. The sample taken for sequencing was whole blood. This clonotype was obtained from an adult who was a healthcare worker with PCR-confirmed SARS-CoV-2 infection or an uninfected control (not recorded which). J is TRBJ2-6 and V is TRBV10-3; 7 positions agree with TRBD1. CDR3 sequence (DNA): TGTGCCATCAGTGACCCTGCTACCGACAGGGCCCGCTCTGGGGCCAACGTCCTGACTTTC. Translated, it gives CAISDPATDRARSGANVLTF.